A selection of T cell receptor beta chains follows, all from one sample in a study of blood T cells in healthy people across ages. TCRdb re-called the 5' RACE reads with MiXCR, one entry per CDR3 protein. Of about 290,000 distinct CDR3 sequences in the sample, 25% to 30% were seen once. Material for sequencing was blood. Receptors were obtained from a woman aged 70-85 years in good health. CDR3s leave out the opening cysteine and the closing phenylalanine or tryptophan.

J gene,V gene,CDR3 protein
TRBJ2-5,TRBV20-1,SGRGGETQY
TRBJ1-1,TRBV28,ASGTRGRLTEAF
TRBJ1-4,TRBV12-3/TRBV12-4,ASSLRGQEKLF
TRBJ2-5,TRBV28,AIRTGQETQY
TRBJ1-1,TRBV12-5,ASVPGQGLGGLSTEAF
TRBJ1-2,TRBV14,ASSQDFLGANYGYT
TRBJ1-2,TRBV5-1,ASSQRVDANYGYT
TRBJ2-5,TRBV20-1,GASGTSGSRGETQY
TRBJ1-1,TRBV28,ASSLSGGYDTEAF
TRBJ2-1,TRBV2,ASSDGGPGEQF
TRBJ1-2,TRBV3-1,ASSQDGPTFAST
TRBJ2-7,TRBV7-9,ASSGRSGTGVNSYEQY
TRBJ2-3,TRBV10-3,AISDRGRLAGGGDTQY
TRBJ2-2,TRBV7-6,AGSPITGTRATGELF
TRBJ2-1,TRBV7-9,ASAMGLGLNEQF
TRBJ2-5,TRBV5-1,ASSLRLAMEETQY
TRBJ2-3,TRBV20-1,SAVPSGTDTQY
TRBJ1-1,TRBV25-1,ASSVGKEEAF
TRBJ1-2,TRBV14,ASSQVPGRYT
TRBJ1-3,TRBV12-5,ASGFRAVSSGNTIY
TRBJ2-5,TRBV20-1,SARDLVGETQY
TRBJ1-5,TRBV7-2,ASSSSVGGNQPQH
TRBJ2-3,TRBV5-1,ASSLALAASTDTQY
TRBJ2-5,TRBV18,ASSGGITGETQY
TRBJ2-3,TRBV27,ASSFPGAEDTQY
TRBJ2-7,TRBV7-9,ASSQQGAWQY
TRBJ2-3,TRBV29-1,SVERGYRTDTQY
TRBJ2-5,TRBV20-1,SAQGIMETQY
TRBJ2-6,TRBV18,ASSRSFGANVLT
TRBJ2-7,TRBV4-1,ASSQDRGTVLGGEQY
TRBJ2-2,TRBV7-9,ASSLRPPNVGELF
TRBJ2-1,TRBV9,ASSGGAPGRSYNEQF
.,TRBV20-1,SPSRARPGANNEQF
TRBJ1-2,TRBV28,ASSLDIQGYT
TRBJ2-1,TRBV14,ASSQDRLAGPEF
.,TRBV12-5,ASTQREFHEQY
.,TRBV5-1,ASRPDRIVYEQY
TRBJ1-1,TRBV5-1,ASSYRQGTTEAF
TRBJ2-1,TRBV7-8,ASSLALRNLSYNEQF